The 9 T cell receptor beta chains below come from one sample, sequenced in a study of tumor-infiltrating lymphocytes in localized non-small cell lung cancer. Assay used: immunoSEQ multiplex PCR; TCRdb lists only in-frame clones, some missing. The sample records 10,000 to 15,000 clones, 76% being singletons. The sample was uninvolved lung tissue not adjacent to the tumor. Receptors originate from a human donor with non-small cell lung cancer.

This CDR3 reads CASRQGGDQPQHF. The CDR3 bases are TGTGCCAGCAGGCAGGGAGGGGATCAGCCCCAGCATTTT. The rearrangement joins TRBV28 to TRBJ1-5, with D maybe TRBD1 (5 bases). The CDR3 length is 13 residues. V was shortened by 6 bases and J by 5 bases, with 11 bases between the two germline ends. The germline V gene has CDR1 MDHEN and CDR2 SYDVKM.

The chain couples TRBV9 to TRBJ2-5; TRBD2 might be the D (5 bases). CDR3 length: 14 amino acids. The germline V gene encodes CDR1 SGDLS and CDR2 YYNGEE. With 0 bases removed from V and 2 bases from J, the gap between germline ends came to 8 bases. CDR3: CASSVGGPQETQYF. In DNA form, the CDR3 reads TGTGCCAGCAGCGTAGGAGGGCCTCAAGAGACCCAGTACTTC.

This chain joins TRBV6-5 and TRBJ2-3, with TRBD2 matching over 10 bases. This CDR3 has 15 amino acids. V lost 7 bases to trimming and J lost 6 bases; unmatched junction nucleotides: 10. Germline-derived CDR1 and CDR2 are MNHEY and SVGAGI. Here the CDR3 reads CASTASGRGGDTQYF. The DNA of the CDR3 is TGTGCCAGCACGGCTAGCGGGAGAGGAGGGGATACGCAGTATTTT.

This clone was seen more than once but under ten times. The chain carries TRBV14 and TRBJ1-2; 10 positions agree with TRBD1. CDR1 SGHDN and CDR2 FVKESK come from the germline V gene. V lost 2 bases, J lost 1 base, and 4 bases stayed unmatched. The CDR3 sequence is 16 residues long. The CDR3: CASSQLGQGHNYGYTF. The CDR3, as DNA: TGTGCCAGCAGCCAACTGGGACAGGGGCATAACTATGGCTACACCTTC.

The chain employs TRBV6-5 and TRBJ1-1; TRBD1 matches at 7 bases. Germline CDR1 and CDR2: MNHEY and SVGAGI. V shed 6 bases, J shed 8 bases, and the junction held 9 bases outside the gene matches. There are 13 residues in the CDR3. The CDR3 nucleotides are TGTGCCAGCAGACCATACAGGGGACCAGAAGCTTTCTTT. Residues: CASRPYRGPEAFF.

The chain recombines TRBV28 with TRBJ2-2; unclear D gene. Germline V gives CDR1 MDHEN, CDR2 SYDVKM. The CDR3 covers 14 residues. The ends were cut back, 2 bases at V and 9 bases at J, with 13 bases in the middle. CDR3 in amino acids: CASSLTSAPRELFF. The CDR3, as DNA: TGTGCCAGCAGTTTAACGTCAGCCCCCAGGGAGCTGTTTTTT. The variable domain in full, completed from reference TRBV28 and TRBJ2-2, reads DVKVTQSSRYLVKRTGEKVFLECVQDMDHENMFWYRQDPGLGLRLIYFSYDVKMKEKGDIPEGYSVSREKKERFSLILESASTNQTSMYLCASSLTSAPRELFFGEGSRLTVL.

On this clone: Distinct nucleotide sequences in the sample also encode this CDR3. The chain joins TRBV19 to TRBJ2-7; TRBD1 agrees at 7 bases. This CDR3 is built from 14 residues. V lost 6 bases and J lost 2; bases outside the gene matches: 7. In germline, CDR1 is LNHDA, CDR2 SQIVND (reference sequence). As DNA, the CDR3 is TGTGCCAGTAGAGTAACCGGGACAGCCTACGAGCAGTACTTC. Its protein product is CASRVTGTAYEQYF.

The CDR3 DNA follows: TGTGCCAGCAGCCAAGATCCGGTCAGCTCTGGAAACACCATATATTTT. Protein sequence: CASSQDPVSSGNTIYF. The V call is TRBV4-2, the J call TRBJ1-3; D gene uncertain. Germline-derived CDR1 and CDR2 are LGHNA and YNFKEQ. V was trimmed by 0 bases and J by 0 bases, leaving 9 bases between them. This CDR3 comprises 16 residues.

The rearrangement links TRBV6-4 to TRBJ2-2; 7 bases map to TRBD2. There are 13 residues in the CDR3. Germline lookup yields CDR1 MRHNA and CDR2 SNTAGT. Trimming cost V 4 bases and J 6 bases; bases outside gene matches: 2. The CDR3 loop reads CASSGRGSGELFF. CDR3 nucleotides: TGTGCCAGCAGTGGGCGGGGGTCCGGGGAGCTGTTTTTT.